This TCR beta chain was identified during a study of blood T cells in healthy people across ages. Study overall: Per every two T cells, about one barcoded beta molecule was captured by template switching.

Combining a sample-barcoded 5' primer with a J-beta primer mix, a second PCR ran for roughly 6 to 12 cycles. TCRdb recomputed calls from the 5' RACE reads with MiXCR, one row per CDR3 protein. The sample has more than 650,000 distinct CDR3 sequences, 53% seen once. J gave up 0 bases and V 6 bases, and 12 bases lay outside the gene matches. CDR3 size: 17 residues. CDR1 is MDHEN and CDR2 is SYDVKM in the germline V gene. Sequencing input: blood. J is TRBJ1-2 and V is TRBV28, with 8 nucleotides matching TRBD1. The receptor was isolated from an elderly man in good health. The CDR3 here is CASRSTGVASANYGYTF. The CDR3 nucleotides read TGTGCCAGCAGGTCGACAGGGGTCGCCTCTGCTAACTATGGCTACACCTTC.